Here is one T cell receptor beta chain with its context. Its antigen is not identified. This record comes from a study of T cell responses to AZD1222 COVID-19 vaccine. Only in-frame clones appear in the TCRdb table, and some are missing; sequencing was by immunoSEQ multiplex PCR. The sample includes tens of thousands of clones, approximately 90% of them seen just once. Study-level points and caveats: Donors were chiefly white British, with a greater number of females, and clonal diversity was perhaps underestimated.

Source: peripheral blood, taken on day 0 of AZD1222 vaccination. This TCR was recovered from an adult in good health.

CDR3 DNA sequence: TGTGCCAGCACCCACGATCATGCCGGGGAGACCCAGTACTTC. Amino acids: CASTHDHAGETQYF. The chain joins TRBV6-5 to TRBJ2-5; no reliable D call. This CDR3 region has 14 residues. With 7 bases removed from V and 5 bases from J, the gap between germline ends came to 17 bases. Germline values: CDR1 MNHEY, CDR2 SVGAGI.